The 10 T cell receptor beta chains listed next were all sequenced from one sample in a study of OX40 agonist ivuxolimab in advanced cancers. Profiling relied on immunoSEQ multiplex PCR, and the TCRdb table lists in-frame clones only, not all of them. This table holds over 30,000 clones, about three quarters found once. The sequencing used CD4+ or CD8+ T cells sorted from blood, collected in a trial of the OX40 agonist ivuxolimab. The receptors stem from an adult with an advanced solid tumor such as melanoma, head and neck, liver or kidney cancer.

V usage is TRBV11-3 and J usage is TRBJ2-3; unclear D gene. CDR3 length: 13 residues. Germline-derived CDR1 and CDR2 are SGHNT and YENEEA. V was shortened by 1 base and J by 7 bases, with 9 bases between the two germline ends. As DNA, the CDR3 is TGTGCCAGCAGCTTAGCCCACAGACATACGCAGTATTTT. As protein: CASSLAHRHTQYF.

This clone was counted between two and nine times. This chain uses TRBV27 with TRBJ2-1; the D is unclear. Germline V lookup: CDR1 MNHEY, CDR2 SMNVEV (reference sequence). The CDR3 totals 14 residues. Between the trimmed V and J ends, which lost 6 bases and 6 bases, there was a span of 15 bases. In nucleotides, the CDR3 is TGTGCCAGCAGGAGTCTTGGCATAATCAATGAGCAGTTCTTC. The encoded protein is CASRSLGIINEQFF.

V and J are TRBV28 and TRBJ1-5, with D perhaps TRBD1 (5 bases). CDR3 length: 12 amino acids. CDR1 is MDHEN, CDR2 SYDVKM, per germline. The ends were cut back, 8 bases at V and 6 bases at J, with 11 bases in the middle. The CDR3 reads CASDVGTQPQHF. The CDR3 coding sequence is TGTGCCAGCGATGTGGGGACTCAGCCCCAGCATTTT.

The V call is TRBV6-1, the J call TRBJ1-1, with TRBD1 matching 8 bases. This CDR3 is 14 amino acids long. Trimming took 4 bases from V and 6 from J; bases not matched to a gene: 7. Germline CDR1 reads MNHNS; CDR2 reads SASEGT. The CDR3 DNA is TGTGCCAGCAGTGGTCGGACAGGGAGGGCTGAAGCTTTCTTT. Translating it yields CASSGRTGRAEAFF.

The genes are TRBV6-5 and TRBJ1-6, with 9 positions matching TRBD1. Germline loops: CDR1 MNHEY, CDR2 SVGAGI. The CDR3 length is 16 residues. Trimming at V came to 0 bases and at J to 11 bases, leaving 8 bases not matched to a gene. The CDR3 loop reads CASSYSKGTGKAPLHF. The CDR3 DNA sequence: TGTGCCAGCAGTTACTCGAAAGGGACAGGGAAAGCACCCCTCCACTTT.

V and J are TRBV6-1 and TRBJ2-1, with 8 bases aligning to TRBD1. V was clipped by 6 bases and J by 6 bases; unmatched bases: 7. CDR3 length equals 14 residues. Germline V lookup: CDR1 MNHNS, CDR2 SASEGT. The CDR3 reads CASSSDRAGNEQFF. CDR3 DNA sequence: TGTGCCAGCAGCTCGGACAGGGCGGGCAATGAGCAGTTCTTC.

The chain recombines TRBV5-1 with TRBJ2-2, with D possibly being TRBD1 (6 bases). The V gene lost 0 bases and the J gene lost 1 base, with 10 bases spanning the gap. Germline assignment: CDR1 SGHRS and CDR2 YFSETQ. This CDR3 spans 16 amino acids. CDR3 amino acids: CASSLGATGNTGELFF. The DNA for the CDR3 is TGCGCCAGCAGCTTGGGTGCGACAGGGAACACCGGGGAGCTGTTTTTT.

Only a few counts were recorded for this clone. The chain couples TRBV6-6 to TRBJ1-1, with D unclear. The germline CDR1 and CDR2 sequences are MNHNY and SVGAGI (reference sequence). Trimming took off 8 bases at V and 3 bases at J, with 10 bases between the two ends. The CDR3 runs to 12 residues. The CDR3 DNA follows: TGTGCCAGCTTTCGGGAAGACACTGAAGCTTTCTTT. This gives the protein CASFREDTEAFF.

This rearrangement joins TRBV5-1 to TRBJ2-2, with 10 bases that match TRBD2. J gave up 3 bases and V 4 bases, and 3 bases lay outside the gene matches. Germline V gives CDR1 SGHRS, CDR2 YFSETQ. This CDR3 comprises 15 residues. CDR3 sequence (DNA): TGCGCCAGCAGCGGGACTAGCGTTGACACCGGGGAGCTGTTTTTT. This gives the protein CASSGTSVDTGELFF.

The chain is built from TRBV6-5 and TRBJ2-1, with D perhaps matching TRBD1 (6 bases). Trimming pared 0 bases from V and 6 bases from J, leaving 9 bases between. The germline V gene encodes CDR1 MNHEY and CDR2 SVGAGI. The CDR3 is 14 residues long. The CDR3 DNA reads TGTGCCAGCAGTTACTCGGTAGGGGGCAATGAGCAGTTCTTC. Protein product: CASSYSVGGNEQFF.